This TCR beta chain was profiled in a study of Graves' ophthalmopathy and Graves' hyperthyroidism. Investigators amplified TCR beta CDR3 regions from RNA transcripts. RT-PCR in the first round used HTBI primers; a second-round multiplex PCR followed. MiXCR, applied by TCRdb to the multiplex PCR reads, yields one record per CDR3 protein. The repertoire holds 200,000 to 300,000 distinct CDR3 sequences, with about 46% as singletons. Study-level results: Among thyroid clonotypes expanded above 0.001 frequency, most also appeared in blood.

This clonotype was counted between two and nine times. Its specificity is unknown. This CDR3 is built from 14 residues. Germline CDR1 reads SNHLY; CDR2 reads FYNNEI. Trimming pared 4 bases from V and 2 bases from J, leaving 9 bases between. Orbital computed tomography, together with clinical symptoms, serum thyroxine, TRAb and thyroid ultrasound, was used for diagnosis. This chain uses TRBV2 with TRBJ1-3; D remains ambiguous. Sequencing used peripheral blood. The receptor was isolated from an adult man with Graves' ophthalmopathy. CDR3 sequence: CASSAREAGNTIYF. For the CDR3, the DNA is TGTGCCAGCAGTGCGAGGGAAGCTGGAAACACCATATATTTT.